Presented here are 25 T cell receptor beta chains from one specimen sequenced in a study of blood T cell repertoires in COVID-19. Repertoires were generated with immunoSEQ multiplex PCR, while TCRdb's copy carries only in-frame clones and drops some. The sample lists tens of thousands of clones, roughly 90% occurring once. The sequencing input was peripheral blood. These TCRs come from a woman of 80 years or more with active or convalescent COVID-19.

As concerns this clone: Distinct nucleotide sequences in the sample also encode this CDR3. The rearrangement links TRBV3-1 (or the pseudogene TRBV3-2) to TRBJ2-3, with a weak D call TRBD2 (6 bases). This CDR3 has 14 amino acids. The germline V and J ends were trimmed by 3 bases and 1 base, with 8 bases remaining between them. CDR1 is LGHDT, CDR2 YNNKEL, per germline (reference sequence). The CDR3, as DNA: TGTGCCAGCAGCCAGAGGGAGGGCACAGATACGCAGTATTTT. Translation gives CASSQREGTDTQYF.

This rearrangement joins TRBV5-4 to TRBJ1-6; D is possibly TRBD1 (5 bases). The CDR3 contains 15 residues. V lost 0 bases, J lost 7 bases, and 11 bases lay in between. The germline V gene encodes CDR1 SGHNT and CDR2 YYREEE (reference sequence). CDR3 sequence: CASSLAGGENSPLHF. CDR3 bases: TGTGCCAGCAGCTTGGCCGGGGGGGAAAATTCACCCCTCCACTTT.

The rearrangement joins TRBV19 to TRBJ2-7, with 10 bases aligning to TRBD1. V lost 4 bases, J lost 3 bases, and 9 bases stayed unmatched. The CDR3 extends over 16 amino acids. Germline values: CDR1 LNHDA, CDR2 SQIVND (reference sequence). CDR3 protein: CASSNLPGQGNYEQYF. CDR3 nucleotides: TGTGCCAGTAGTAACTTACCGGGACAGGGGAACTACGAGCAGTACTTC.

V is TRBV5-1 and J is TRBJ2-1; 15 bases are a match to TRBD2. The CDR3 is 16 residues long. V lost 4 bases and J lost 9; bases outside the gene matches: 8. Germline assignment: CDR1 SGHRS and CDR2 YFSETQ. CDR3 DNA sequence: TGCGCCAGCAGCCCCGGGGGACTAGCGGGAGGACGTGAGCAGTTCTTC. Amino acids: CASSPGGLAGGREQFF.

The chain carries TRBV29-1 and TRBJ1-1, with TRBD1 identical over 7 bases. Losses at the gene ends were 8 bases for V and 0 bases for J; bases not matched to a gene: 6. The CDR3 contains 13 residues. From germline, CDR1 is SQVTM and CDR2 ANQGSEA. The CDR3 is CSYTQGMNTEAFF. CDR3 nucleotide sequence: TGCAGCTACACACAGGGGATGAACACTGAAGCTTTCTTT.

V usage is TRBV30 and J usage is TRBJ1-5; D not resolved. CDR3 length: 14 residues. The V gene's germline CDR1 is GTSNPN and CDR2 SVGIG (reference sequence). Trimming removed 3 bases at V and 3 bases at J, with 12 bases between. The CDR3 here is CAWRFDFLNQPQHF. As DNA, the CDR3 is TGTGCCTGGAGGTTTGACTTTCTCAATCAGCCCCAGCATTTT.

The gene calls are TRBV18 and TRBJ2-1; TRBD2 aligns across 10 bases. Germline assignment: CDR1 KGHSH and CDR2 LQKENI. V dropped 0 bases and J dropped 4; count of bases not matched to a gene: 9. The CDR3 sequence is 18 residues long. The CDR3 spells CASSPPTGLAGAYNEQFF. The CDR3 DNA follows: TGTGCCAGCTCACCACCCACCGGGCTAGCGGGAGCTTACAATGAGCAGTTCTTC.

This chain links TRBV6-5 with TRBJ1-6; D is uncertain. The CDR3 spans 12 residues. Deletions cut 4 bases from V and 4 bases from J, with 2 bases between. The V gene's germline CDR1 is MNHEY and CDR2 SVGAGI. CDR3 sequence: CASSSYNSPLHF. CDR3 bases: TGTGCCAGCAGTTCATATAATTCACCCCTCCACTTT.

The V call is TRBV27, the J call TRBJ1-6; 7 bases fit TRBD1. The V segment lost 6 bases and the J segment 7 bases; nucleotides outside the gene matches: 12. In germline, CDR1 is MNHEY, CDR2 SMNVEV (reference sequence). The CDR3 totals 16 residues. The CDR3 spells CASRERQGLGNSPLHF. CDR3 DNA sequence: TGTGCCAGCAGGGAGAGACAGGGCCTCGGGAATTCACCCCTCCACTTT.

J is TRBJ1-1 and V is TRBV12-3 or TRBV12-4, with 8 bases identical to TRBD1. This CDR3 is built from 13 residues. Unmatched junction bases numbered 6, after V lost 8 bases and J lost 4 bases. CDR3 sequence reads: CASGRQGITEAFF. Here the CDR3 DNA reads TGTGCCAGCGGACGACAGGGGATCACTGAAGCTTTCTTT.

This CDR3 reads CASTRQELSYEQYF. The CDR3 DNA reads TGTGCCAGCACCAGACAGGAACTCTCCTACGAGCAGTACTTC. V gene TRBV7-9 combines with J gene TRBJ2-7, with D perhaps matching TRBD1 (6 bases). V was clipped by 7 bases and J by 0 bases, with 13 bases between them. The CDR3 is 14 residues long. CDR1 SEHNR and CDR2 FQNEAQ come from the germline V gene (reference sequence).

V is TRBV14 and J is TRBJ1-3; D not resolved. Germline V lookup: CDR1 SGHDN, CDR2 FVKESK. Trimming left V 0 bases short and J 0 bases short, with 12 bases between. This CDR3 spans 17 amino acids. CDR3 in amino acids: CASSQDRNSYSGNTIYF. In DNA, the CDR3 is TGTGCCAGCAGCCAAGATCGGAACAGCTACTCTGGAAACACCATATATTTT.

This clone was detected only a few times. The rearrangement links TRBV21-1 to TRBJ2-5; TRBD1 was called by the table and not checked on the DNA. TRBV21-1 is described as a pseudogene. This CDR3 comprises 17 residues. The CDR3 DNA sequence: TGTGCCAGCGGGGGGTCAGGGGGAGTGGGGAGCCAAGAGACCCAGTACTTC. Residues: CASGGSGGVGSQETQYF.

V gene TRBV30 combines with J gene TRBJ1-6; 9 bases line up with TRBD1. Trimming cost V 4 bases and J 9 bases; bases outside gene matches: 4. The CDR3 is made up of 13 amino acids. The V gene's germline CDR1 is GTSNPN and CDR2 SVGIG (reference sequence). The CDR3 DNA reads TGTGCCTGGACAACAGGGGGCTTTTCACCCCTCCACTTT. It translates to CAWTTGGFSPLHF.

The CDR3 nucleotides read TGTGCCAGCTCACTCGGCTCAGGGCAAGACGTGGTTGAAAAACTGTTTTTT. This codes for CASSLGSGQDVVEKLFF. The chain recombines TRBV18 with TRBJ1-4, with D possibly matching TRBD1 (5 bases). The CDR3 is 17 residues long. Germline-derived CDR1 and CDR2 are KGHSH and LQKENI. V was shortened by 4 bases and J by 7 bases, with 22 bases between the two germline ends.

The chain employs TRBV4-1 and TRBJ1-6; D unclear. The germline V and J ends were trimmed by 4 bases and 0 bases, with 4 bases remaining between them. The V gene's germline CDR1 is MGHRA and CDR2 YSYEKL. The CDR3 spans 14 residues. This CDR3 reads CASSPGSYNSPLHF. DNA of the CDR3: TGCGCCAGCAGCCCAGGCTCCTATAATTCACCCCTCCACTTT.

This chain joins TRBV15 and TRBJ2-1, with a tentative D call TRBD2 (6 bases). CDR3 size: 15 residues. Germline CDR1 is LNHNV and CDR2 is YYDKDF (reference sequence). V lost 9 bases and J lost 3, with 18 bases in between. The CDR3 DNA follows: TGTGCCACAAGACTAGTTGGACCCAGCTACAATGAGCAGTTCTTC. Translating it yields CATRLVGPSYNEQFF.

This clone was recorded a few times. The CDR3 loop is CASSQLANTGELFF. The CDR3, as DNA: TGCGCCAGCAGCCAGCTAGCGAACACCGGGGAGCTGTTTTTT. This chain connects TRBV4-1 to TRBJ2-2, with D unresolved. V lost 3 bases, J lost 0 bases, and 5 bases lay in between. This CDR3 has 14 residues. Germline CDR1 is MGHRA and CDR2 is YSYEKL.

The chain carries TRBV20-1 and TRBJ1-2; D perhaps matches TRBD1 (5 bases). This CDR3 region has 12 residues. Trimming removed 3 bases at V and 7 bases at J, with 12 bases between. CDR1 and CDR2 (germline): DFQATT, SNEGSKA (reference sequence). CDR3 in amino acids: CSASRGGGGYTF. DNA for the CDR3: TGCAGTGCTAGTCGCGGGGGAGGTGGCTACACCTTC.

The chain employs TRBV6-2 or TRBV6-3 and TRBJ2-3, with D perhaps TRBD1 (6 bases). Trimming shortened V by 2 bases and J by 2 bases, and 17 bases separated the two germline ends. The CDR3 extends over 17 amino acids. Germline loops: CDR1 MNHEY, CDR2 SVGEGT. The DNA of the CDR3 is TGTGCCAGCAGTTACCCCTTGGGACAAGGGGACACAGATACGCAGTATTTT. Its translation is CASSYPLGQGDTDTQYF.

This clone was observed once. Other DNA sequences within the sample encode an identical CDR3. V and J are TRBV5-1 and TRBJ1-1; D call uncertain. Germline CDR1 is SGHRS and CDR2 is YFSETQ. The CDR3 is 13 residues long. The V end lost 0 bases, the J end lost 2 bases, and 5 bases lay between the germline ends. CDR3 nucleotide sequence: TGCGCCAGCAGCTTGGTCTCTAACACTGAAGCTTTCTTT. Protein product: CASSLVSNTEAFF.

This clone was found once. The chain carries TRBV11-2 and TRBJ1-1; D remains ambiguous. V lost 0 bases to trimming and J lost 11 bases, with 13 bases between them. Germline V gives CDR1 SGHAT, CDR2 FQNNGV. CDR3 length: 13 amino acids. Here the CDR3 reads CASSLDPGSEAFF. DNA of the CDR3: TGTGCCAGCAGCTTAGATCCCGGGAGCGAGGCTTTCTTT. Variable domain in full (rest from reference TRBV11-2 and TRBJ1-1): EAGVAQSPRYKIIEKRQSVAFWCNPISGHATLYWYQQILGQGPKLLIQFQNNGVVDDSQLPKDRFSAERLKGVDSTLKIQPAKLEDSAVYLCASSLDPGSEAFFGQGTRLTVV.

This chain joins TRBV27 and TRBJ2-5; D is possibly TRBD2 (7 bases). V was pared by 3 bases and J by 7 bases, with 12 bases between. The CDR3 is made up of 13 amino acids. CDR1 MNHEY and CDR2 SMNVEV come from the germline V gene (reference sequence). CDR3 residues: CASSLRGRGTQYF. The CDR3 DNA is TGTGCCAGCAGTTTGAGGGGGAGGGGGACCCAGTACTTC.

The chain joins TRBV28 to TRBJ1-5; maybe TRBD1 (6 bases). The CDR3 consists of 11 residues. V lost 11 bases to trimming and J lost 7 bases, with 12 bases between them. The germline V gene has CDR1 MDHEN and CDR2 SYDVKM. This chain's CDR3 is CALGGAQPQHF. The CDR3 DNA is TGTGCCCTGGGGGGGGCACAGCCCCAGCATTTT. Supplemented by reference TRBV28 and TRBJ1-5, the full variable domain reads DVKVTQSSRYLVKRTGEKVFLECVQDMDHENMFWYRQDPGLGLRLIYFSYDVKMKEKGDIPEGYSVSREKKERFSLILESASTNQTSMYLCALGGAQPQHFGDGTRLSIL.

This rearrangement joins TRBV6-5 to TRBJ1-1; unclear D gene. The CDR3 totals 13 residues. Germline loops: CDR1 MNHEY, CDR2 SVGAGI. Trimming left V 11 bases short and J 2 bases short, with 15 bases between. Here the CDR3 DNA reads TGTGCCGGAGCCGGGAATGGCAACACTGAAGCTTTCTTT. Translation: CAGAGNGNTEAFF.